The next 26 T cell receptor beta chains were all read from a single sample in a study of Graves' ophthalmopathy and Graves' hyperthyroidism. RNA transcripts were the template, and TCR beta CDR3 regions were amplified from them. The workflow started with a first-round RT-PCR run with HTBI primers and then moved on to a second-round multiplex PCR. Using its own MiXCR run on the multiplex PCR reads, TCRdb lists one record per CDR3 protein. The table lists about 500,000 distinct CDR3 sequences, around 14% of them singletons, with 8% to 10% in the top ten. Source material: blood. The receptors here all came from a woman aged 25 to 39 with Graves' ophthalmopathy.

In its sample, this clonotype was seen many times. The chain uses TRBV28 and TRBJ2-2, with D possibly matching TRBD1 (6 bases). Trimming stripped 5 bases from V and 1 base from J, with 11 bases between. Germline loops: CDR1 MDHEN, CDR2 SYDVKM. This CDR3 is built from 15 residues. CDR3 DNA: TGTGCCAGCAGTCAGGGACACCTGAACACCGGGGAGCTGTTTTTT. The encoded protein is CASSQGHLNTGELFF.

This clonotype occurred a few times. The chain uses TRBV24-1 and TRBJ2-5; TRBD2 agrees at 12 bases. There are 17 residues in the CDR3. The V gene end was trimmed by 7 bases and the J gene end by 2 bases; junction bases not matched to a gene: 10. The germline V gene encodes CDR1 KGHDR and CDR2 SFDVKD. The CDR3 DNA reads TGTGCCACCAGCAACGCCGGACTAGCGGGGATACAAGAGACCCAGTACTTC. This translates into CATSNAGLAGIQETQYF.

The sample holds many counts of this clonotype. This chain uses TRBV28 with TRBJ2-7, with a possible D match to TRBD2 (6 bases). Trimming took 6 bases from V and 2 from J, leaving 17 bases between them. Germline V CDR1 and CDR2: MDHEN, SYDVKM. The CDR3 runs to 15 residues. CDR3 residues: CASSPPGLPPYEQYF. CDR3 DNA sequence: TGTGCCAGCAGCCCGCCGGGACTTCCTCCCTACGAGCAGTACTTC.

V usage is TRBV24-1 and J usage is TRBJ2-7; D may be TRBD2 (6 bases). The CDR3 covers 13 residues. V lost 4 bases and J lost 7, with 13 bases in between. Germline CDR1 and CDR2: KGHDR and SFDVKD. CDR3 nucleotide sequence: TGTGCCACCAGTGAGGGAGGAGCCGGGGAGCAGTACTTC. Amino acid sequence: CATSEGGAGEQYF.

This clonotype was observed a handful of times. The genes are TRBV20-1 and TRBJ2-2, with TRBD2 matching 11 bases. Germline CDR1 and CDR2: DFQATT and SNEGSKA (reference sequence). The CDR3 loop spans 16 amino acids. Unmatched junction bases numbered 3, after V lost 3 bases and J lost 0 bases. The CDR3 loop is CSARPSGGSNTGELFF. The CDR3 DNA is TGCAGTGCTAGGCCTAGCGGGGGGTCGAACACCGGGGAGCTGTTTTTT.

This clonotype was seen repeatedly, ten times or more. The chain's CDR3 is CASSLEGFAKNIQYF. The CDR3 DNA reads TGTGCCAGCAGTTTAGAGGGGTTCGCCAAAAACATTCAGTACTTC. The chain recombines TRBV28 with TRBJ2-4, with D perhaps matching TRBD1 or TRBD2 (5 bases each). CDR1 is MDHEN, CDR2 SYDVKM, per germline. The CDR3 has 15 residues. The ends were cut back, 2 bases at V and 1 base at J, with 9 bases in the middle.

There are a few counts of this clonotype. Mismatch with germline at one junction end may stem from a read error. This sequence joins TRBV29-1 and TRBJ2-2; 9 bases line up with TRBD1. Germline values: CDR1 SQVTM, CDR2 ANQGSEA. This CDR3 comprises 17 residues. CDR3 in DNA: TGCAGCGTGGGAGGGGGACAGGGAGGCGTAGACACCGGGGAGCTGTGTTTT. This codes for CSVGGGQGGVDTGELCF.

This clonotype was counted many times. The chain employs TRBV18 and TRBJ1-1; D remains unclear. V was clipped by 5 bases and J by 0 bases, with 13 bases between them. The germline CDR1 and CDR2 sequences are KGHSH and LQKENI. This CDR3 has 15 amino acids. The CDR3 protein is CASSVREAVNTEAFF. In DNA, the CDR3 is TGTGCCAGCTCAGTTCGGGAGGCTGTGAACACTGAAGCTTTCTTT.

This clonotype has a count of ten or more. The chain is built from TRBV6-1 and TRBJ1-6; D perhaps matches TRBD1 (5 bases). The CDR3 is made up of 15 amino acids. CDR1 is MNHNS and CDR2 is SASEGT in the germline V gene. Trimming removed 5 bases at V and 10 bases at J, with 18 bases between. CDR3 protein: CASSPTLQVLSPLHF. The DNA for the CDR3 is TGTGCCAGCAGTCCAACCCTACAGGTTTTGTCACCCCTCCACTTT.

This clonotype was counted a few times. The J gene is TRBJ2-3, the V gene TRBV10-3; a weak D match, TRBD1 (6 bases). Trimming took off 3 bases at V and 4 bases at J, with 11 bases between the two ends. Germline CDR1 ENHRY, CDR2 SYGVKD. This CDR3 contains 14 residues. CDR3 sequence reads: CAISEGGTPDTQYF. The CDR3, as DNA: TGTGCCATCAGTGAAGGGGGAACCCCAGATACGCAGTATTTT.

At least ten counts were recorded for this clonotype. The chain recombines TRBV19 with TRBJ2-7, with TRBD1 as a possible D gene (7 bases). V lost 4 bases to trimming and J lost 6 bases, with 19 bases between them. The CDR3 is made up of 15 amino acids. CDR1 and CDR2 from the germline V gene are LNHDA and SQIVND (reference sequence). CDR3: CASSTPRRGRAEQYF. Written as DNA, the CDR3 is TGTGCCAGTAGTACCCCTCGGAGGGGGCGCGCCGAGCAGTACTTC.

This clonotype was seen many times. J is TRBJ2-4 and V is TRBV28; D ambiguous. CDR1 is MDHEN, CDR2 SYDVKM, per germline. CDR3 length: 13 amino acids. V gave up 4 bases and J gave up 8 bases, with 12 bases separating them. CDR3 DNA: TGTGCCAGCAGTTCACCATCCACCCACATTCAGTACTTC. Translating it yields CASSSPSTHIQYF.

In its sample, this clonotype was seen many times. The chain is built from TRBV20-1 and TRBJ2-7; D might be TRBD2 (6 bases). Germline loops: CDR1 DFQATT, CDR2 SNEGSKA (reference sequence). Trimming cost V 1 base and J 0 bases, with 13 bases left between them. This CDR3 is built from 15 residues. Here the CDR3 DNA reads TGCAGTGCTAGAGGGGGCGCGGGGTTCTCCTACGAGCAGTACTTC. Protein product: CSARGGAGFSYEQYF.

This clonotype was counted at least ten times. This chain uses TRBV18 with TRBJ1-2, with D possibly TRBD1 on 5 matching bases. Trimming cost V 0 bases and J 6 bases, with 14 bases left between them. The CDR3 totals 15 residues. Per the germline V gene, CDR1 is KGHSH and CDR2 is LQKENI. The CDR3 nucleotides read TGTGCCAGCTCACCACCGGAGCGGACGGGGCATGGCTACACCTTC. It specifies CASSPPERTGHGYTF.

Ten or more counts support this clonotype. The gene calls are TRBV20-1 and TRBJ1-1, with D possibly being TRBD1 (5 bases). Trimming removed 6 bases at V and 0 bases at J, with 14 bases between. This CDR3 spans 14 amino acids. The V gene's germline CDR1 is DFQATT and CDR2 SNEGSKA (reference sequence). This CDR3 is CSAHRGSLNTEAFF. DNA of the CDR3: TGCAGTGCCCATCGGGGCAGCTTGAACACTGAAGCTTTCTTT.

In its sample, this clonotype was seen many times. The chain employs TRBV15 and TRBJ2-7; D unclear. The germline gives CDR1 LNHNV, CDR2 YYDKDF (reference sequence). The germline V and J ends were trimmed by 0 bases and 3 bases, with 6 bases remaining between them. The CDR3 covers 13 residues. CDR3 protein: CATSRDRGYEQYF. In nucleotides, the CDR3 is TGTGCCACCAGCAGAGATCGAGGCTACGAGCAGTACTTC.

This clonotype came up many times. The gene calls are TRBV15 and TRBJ1-2; 7 bases agree with TRBD1. The CDR3 consists of 15 residues. Germline loops: CDR1 LNHNV, CDR2 YYDKDF (reference sequence). V was pared by 0 bases and J by 4 bases, with 5 bases of the junction left unmatched. The CDR3 DNA follows: TGTGCCACCAGCAGAGATAAGGGGGCGGGCTATGGCTACACCTTC. Its translation: CATSRDKGAGYGYTF.

At least ten counts were recorded for this clonotype. The chain combines TRBV30 with TRBJ1-5, with D possibly being TRBD1 (6 bases). This CDR3 is built from 13 residues. CDR1 and CDR2 from the germline V gene are GTSNPN and SVGIG (reference sequence). The V gene lost 3 bases and the J gene lost 5 bases, with 11 bases spanning the gap. The CDR3 region has the DNA TGTGCCTGGAGCAGGGGCCCCCATCAGCCCCAGCATTTT. It is translated as CAWSRGPHQPQHF.

This clonotype was counted at least ten times. V usage is TRBV27 and J usage is TRBJ1-5; TRBD1 might be the D (6 bases). V was shortened by 4 bases and J by 3 bases, with 16 bases between the two germline ends. Germline V gene lookup returns CDR1 MNHEY and CDR2 SMNVEV (reference sequence). The CDR3 length is 16 residues. CDR3 nucleotides: TGTGCCAGCAGTTCCGCCAGGGGAGCAAACAATCAGCCCCAGCATTTT. Protein sequence: CASSSARGANNQPQHF.

The chain links TRBV12-3 or TRBV12-4 to TRBJ1-5; the match to TRBD1 covers 9 bases. This CDR3 contains 17 residues. V shed 6 bases and J 0 bases; nucleotides not matched to a gene: 9. The CDR3 DNA reads TGTGCCAGCAGCGCGACAGGGGGAGACGCTAGCAATCAGCCCCAGCATTTT. This gives the protein CASSATGGDASNQPQHF.

In its sample, this clonotype was seen a few times. Relative to the germline gene, one junction end is altered; a read error may explain this. V usage is TRBV12-3 or TRBV12-4 and J usage is TRBJ1-3; D gene ambiguous. The CDR3 is 14 residues long. CDR3 coding DNA: TGTGCCAGCAGTTTGGCCGGTACTGGAAACACCATATGTTTT. It is translated as CASSLAGTGNTICF.

A word on this clonotype: Compared with germline, one end of the junction differs, possibly owing to a read error. The V and J genes are TRBV28 and TRBJ2-4; 7 bases are shared with TRBD2. CDR1 and CDR2 (germline): MDHEN, SYDVKM. The CDR3 has 19 amino acids. CDR3 region: CASSWIYGGGGLAKNIKYF. The CDR3 DNA sequence: TGTGCCAGCAGTTGGATCTACGGCGGGGGAGGGTTGGCCAAAAACATTAAGTACTTC.

This clonotype was observed many times. The V call is TRBV29-1, the J call TRBJ2-7; tentatively, D is TRBD1 (6 bases). Germline V gene sequence: CDR1 SQVTM, CDR2 ANQGSEA. V lost 7 bases, J lost 0 bases, and 7 bases lay in between. The CDR3 is 11 residues long. The CDR3 DNA sequence: TGCAGCGGGACAGTCTCCTACGAGCAGTACTTC. Its translation: CSGTVSYEQYF.

In this sample, this clonotype turned up many times. V usage is TRBV24-1 and J usage is TRBJ1-1; D not certain. The V gene lost 1 base and the J gene lost 0 bases, with 8 bases spanning the gap. The germline gives CDR1 KGHDR, CDR2 SFDVKD. There are 15 residues in the CDR3. CDR3 nucleotide sequence: TGTGCCACCAGTGATTTTCCAGACATGAACACTGAAGCTTTCTTT. It encodes CATSDFPDMNTEAFF.

The table lists this clonotype with many counts. This rearrangement joins TRBV11-2 to TRBJ2-7; possible D gene TRBD2, 5 bases. Germline CDR1 reads SGHAT; CDR2 reads FQNNGV. This CDR3 contains 12 residues. The V and J ends lost 3 bases and 4 bases respectively, with 7 bases between them. CDR3 sequence: CASSFREYEQYF. In DNA form, the CDR3 reads TGTGCCAGCAGCTTTCGGGAATACGAGCAGTACTTC.

This clonotype was observed at least ten times. J is TRBJ2-5 and V is TRBV5-1, with 8 bases identical to TRBD1. This CDR3 is 16 amino acids long. Germline CDR1 SGHRS, CDR2 YFSETQ. The V segment lost 3 bases and the J segment 4 bases; nucleotides outside the gene matches: 11. CDR3: CASSSLTGERGETQYF. CDR3 DNA sequence: TGCGCCAGCAGCTCCCTGACAGGGGAAAGAGGAGAGACCCAGTACTTC.